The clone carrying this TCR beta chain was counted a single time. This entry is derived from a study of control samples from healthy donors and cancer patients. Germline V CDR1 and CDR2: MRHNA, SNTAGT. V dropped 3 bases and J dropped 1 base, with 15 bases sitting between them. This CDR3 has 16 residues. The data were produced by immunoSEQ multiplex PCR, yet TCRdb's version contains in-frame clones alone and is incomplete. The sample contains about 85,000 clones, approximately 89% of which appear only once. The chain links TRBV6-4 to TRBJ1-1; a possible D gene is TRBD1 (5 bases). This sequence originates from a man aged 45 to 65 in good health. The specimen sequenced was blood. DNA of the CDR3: TGTGCCAGCAGTGAGGGTGGGCGCAGGGAGAACACTGAAGCTTTCTTT. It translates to CASSEGGRRENTEAFF.